These 8 T cell receptor beta chains originate from one sample sequenced in a study of molecular identifiers for immune sequencing clone quantification. TCRdb called the PCR reads again in MiXCR, with one record for every CDR3 protein. The sample shows approximately 630,000 distinct CDR3 sequences, less than 30% of them seen only once. Specimen: naive CD8+ T cells from blood, with Jurkat cell RNA spiked in. Subset specified: FACS-sorted CD8+CD4-CCR7+CD45RA+ naive T cells. The receptors were gathered from a human donor in good health. Some libraries in this study had Jurkat cell RNA spiked in.

The V gene is TRBV19, the J gene TRBJ2-7, with 8 bases lining up with TRBD2. The ends lost 5 bases at V and 4 bases at J; junction bases unmatched: 7. Germline V gene data show CDR1 as LNHDA and CDR2 as SQIVND (reference sequence). The CDR3 loop spans 14 amino acids. The CDR3 DNA reads TGTGCCAGTAGTGTGGGACTAGGTATGTACGAGCAGTACTTC. It codes for CASSVGLGMYEQYF.

V usage is TRBV29-1 and J usage is TRBJ2-7, with 7 bases identical to TRBD1. The germline V gene has CDR1 SQVTM and CDR2 ANQGSEA. The CDR3 has 13 amino acids. V lost 5 bases to trimming and J lost 0 bases; unmatched junction nucleotides: 4. CDR3 region: CSVWTGDSYEQYF. The DNA for the CDR3 is TGCAGCGTTTGGACAGGCGACTCCTACGAGCAGTACTTC.

This clonotype occurred a few times. The V call is TRBV28, the J call TRBJ2-3, with 12 bases that match TRBD2. Looked up from germline, CDR1 is MDHEN and CDR2 is SYDVKM. This CDR3 contains 16 residues. With V trimmed by 0 bases and J by 9 bases, 7 bases remained unmatched. The CDR3 DNA reads TGTGCCAGCAGTTTATGGACTAGCGGGAGTTGGGAGACGCAGTATTTT. Its translation: CASSLWTSGSWETQYF.

The chain uses TRBV20-1 and TRBJ2-3, with D hard to call. Looked up from germline, CDR1 is DFQATT and CDR2 is SNEGSKA (reference sequence). V lost 3 bases, J lost 4 bases, and 17 bases lay in between. The CDR3 is made up of 15 amino acids. In DNA, the CDR3 is TGCAGTGCTAGCATCCCGGAAGGGCGCCCAGATACGCAGTATTTT. Its protein product is CSASIPEGRPDTQYF.

V usage is TRBV24-1 and J usage is TRBJ2-7, with 8 bases fitting TRBD1. The ends lost 4 bases at V and 6 bases at J; junction bases unmatched: 7. This CDR3 spans 14 amino acids. Germline CDR1 is KGHDR and CDR2 is SFDVKD. The CDR3 loop is CATSEEGQGGEQYF. The CDR3 DNA reads as TGTGCCACCAGTGAAGAAGGACAGGGTGGCGAGCAGTACTTC.

About this clonotype itself: Just one base apart from a much larger clone, this may be a read error. J is TRBJ2-5 and V is TRBV6-5, with 12 nucleotides matching TRBD2. The CDR3 runs 15 residues. Germline CDR1 MNHEY, CDR2 SVGAGI. V shed 4 bases and J 7 bases; nucleotides not matched to a gene: 7. The CDR3 DNA reads TGTGCCAGCAGTTCCGGGACTAGCGGGCGAGGGACCCAGTACTTC. Translation: CASSSGTSGRGTQYF.

The J gene is TRBJ2-1, the V gene TRBV11-2; 12 bases fit TRBD1. Germline V gene sequence: CDR1 SGHAT, CDR2 FQNNGV. This CDR3 contains 14 residues. Trimming at V came to 3 bases and at J to 9 bases, leaving 3 bases not matched to a gene. The CDR3 nucleotides read TGTGCCAGCAGCTTCTGGGACAGGGGGCCTGAGCAGTTCTTC. Translating it yields CASSFWDRGPEQFF.

This clonotype was seen just once. The V gene is TRBV28, the J gene TRBJ2-1; possible D gene TRBD2, 5 bases. The germline V gene encodes CDR1 MDHEN and CDR2 SYDVKM. V lost 5 bases and J 7 bases, leaving 9 bases between the germline ends. CDR3 length: 12 residues. CDR3 nucleotides: TGTGCCAGCAGTCGGGATGATAATGAGCAGTTCTTC. Translated, it gives CASSRDDNEQFF.